Listed here is a single T cell receptor (beta chain). These data belong to a study of blood T cell repertoires in COVID-19. The overall study: Acute-phase and convalescent COVID-19 samples originated in the United States, Italy and Spain. PBMCs, B-cell-depleted T cells, or T cells provided the cDNA or gDNA that made up the material.

Clones were sequenced by immunoSEQ multiplex PCR, and TCRdb holds only the in-frame ones, with some missing. The sample gives more than 95,000 clones, around 89% of which show up once; approximately 8.1% is in the top ten. Germline V gene data show CDR1 as MNHEY and CDR2 as SMNVEV (reference sequence). The CDR3 consists of 15 residues. J gave up 7 bases and V 6 bases, and 7 bases lay outside the gene matches. The TCR comes from a man aged 45-65 years with acute or convalescent COVID-19. The sample comprised peripheral blood. The chain recombines TRBV27 with TRBJ2-7; 15 bases align to TRBD2. The CDR3 spells CASSPRTSGRGEQYF. As DNA, the CDR3 is TGTGCCAGCAGCCCCCGGACTAGCGGGAGGGGGGAGCAGTACTTC.